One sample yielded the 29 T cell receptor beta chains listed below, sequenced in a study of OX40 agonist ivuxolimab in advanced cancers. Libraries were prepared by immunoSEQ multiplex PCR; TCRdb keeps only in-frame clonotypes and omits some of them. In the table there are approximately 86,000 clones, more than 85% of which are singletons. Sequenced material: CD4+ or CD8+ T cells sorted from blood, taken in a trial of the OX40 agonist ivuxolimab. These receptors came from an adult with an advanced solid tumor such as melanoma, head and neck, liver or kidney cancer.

CDR3 sequence: CASTSADGGEQFF. The CDR3 region has the DNA TGTGCCAGCACCTCCGCGGACGGCGGTGAGCAGTTCTTC. This rearrangement joins TRBV5-4 to TRBJ2-1, with no clear D. This CDR3 region has 13 residues. Germline loops: CDR1 SGHNT, CDR2 YYREEE (reference sequence). Trimming shortened V by 6 bases and J by 9 bases, and 16 bases separated the two germline ends.

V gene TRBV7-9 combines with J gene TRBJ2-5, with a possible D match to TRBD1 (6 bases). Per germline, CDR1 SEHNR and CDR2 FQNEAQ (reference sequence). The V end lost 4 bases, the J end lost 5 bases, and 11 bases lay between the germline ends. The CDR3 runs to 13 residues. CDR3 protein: CASSSDRLETQYF. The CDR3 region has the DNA TGTGCCAGCAGCTCCGACAGGCTTGAGACCCAGTACTTC. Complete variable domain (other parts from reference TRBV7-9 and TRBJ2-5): DTGVSQNPRHKITKRGQNVTFRCDPISEHNRLYWYRQTLGQGPEFLTYFQNEAQLEKSRLLSDRFSAERPKGSFSTLEIQRTEQGDSAMYLCASSSDRLETQYFGPGTRLLVL.

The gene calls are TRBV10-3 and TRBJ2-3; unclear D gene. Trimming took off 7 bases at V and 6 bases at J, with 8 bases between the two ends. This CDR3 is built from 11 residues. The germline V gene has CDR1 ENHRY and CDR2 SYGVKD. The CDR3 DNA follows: TGTGCCATCAAGGCCGGGGATACGCAGTATTTT. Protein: CAIKAGDTQYF.

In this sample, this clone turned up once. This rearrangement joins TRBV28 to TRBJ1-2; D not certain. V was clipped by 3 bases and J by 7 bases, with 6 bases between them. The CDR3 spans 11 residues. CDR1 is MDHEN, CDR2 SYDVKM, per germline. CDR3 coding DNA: TGTGCCAGCAGTTTGCAGGCTGGCTACACCTTC. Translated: CASSLQAGYTF.

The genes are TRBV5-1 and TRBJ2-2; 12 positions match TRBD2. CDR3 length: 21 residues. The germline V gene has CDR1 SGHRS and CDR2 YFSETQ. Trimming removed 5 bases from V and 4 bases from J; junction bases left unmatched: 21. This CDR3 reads CASRRHQGASGRARGTGELFF. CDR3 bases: TGCGCCAGCAGACGGCATCAGGGGGCTAGCGGGAGGGCCCGCGGCACCGGGGAGCTGTTTTTT.

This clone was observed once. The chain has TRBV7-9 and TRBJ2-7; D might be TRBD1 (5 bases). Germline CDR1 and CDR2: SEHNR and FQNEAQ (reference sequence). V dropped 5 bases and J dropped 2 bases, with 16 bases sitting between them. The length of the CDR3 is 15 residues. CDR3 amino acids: CASSDSTEDPYEQYF. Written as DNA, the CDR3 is TGTGCCAGCAGCGACAGTACCGAAGATCCCTACGAGCAGTACTTC.

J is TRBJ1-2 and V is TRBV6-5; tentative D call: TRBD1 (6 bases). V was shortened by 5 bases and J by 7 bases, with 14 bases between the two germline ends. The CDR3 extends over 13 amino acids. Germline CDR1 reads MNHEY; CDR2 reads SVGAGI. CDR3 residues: CASSPRGGSGYTF. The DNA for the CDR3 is TGTGCCAGCAGTCCTCGGGGGGGCAGTGGCTACACCTTC.

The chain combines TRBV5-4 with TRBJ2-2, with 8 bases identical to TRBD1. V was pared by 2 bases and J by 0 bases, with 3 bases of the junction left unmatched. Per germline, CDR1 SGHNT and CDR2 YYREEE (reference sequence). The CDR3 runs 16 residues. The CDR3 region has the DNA TGTGCCAGCAGCTTACCACAGGGGGCGAACACCGGGGAGCTGTTTTTT. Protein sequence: CASSLPQGANTGELFF.

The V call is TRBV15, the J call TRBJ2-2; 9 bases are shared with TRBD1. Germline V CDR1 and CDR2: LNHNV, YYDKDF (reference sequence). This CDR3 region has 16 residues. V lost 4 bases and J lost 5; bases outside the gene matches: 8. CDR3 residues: CATSKSGTGRTGELFF. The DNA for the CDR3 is TGTGCCACCAGCAAATCCGGGACAGGGCGTACCGGGGAGCTGTTTTTT.

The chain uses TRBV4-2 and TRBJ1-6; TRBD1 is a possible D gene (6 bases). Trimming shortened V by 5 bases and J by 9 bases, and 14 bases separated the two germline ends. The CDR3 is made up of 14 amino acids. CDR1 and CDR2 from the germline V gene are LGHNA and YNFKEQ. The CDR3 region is CASSITGLGSPLHF. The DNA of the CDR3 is TGTGCCAGCAGCATCACAGGGTTAGGTTCACCCCTCCACTTT.

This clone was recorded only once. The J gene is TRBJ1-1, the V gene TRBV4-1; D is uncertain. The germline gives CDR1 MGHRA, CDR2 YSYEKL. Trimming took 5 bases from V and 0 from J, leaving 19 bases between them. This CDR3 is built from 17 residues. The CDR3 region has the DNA TGCGCCAGCAGCATAAGGCAGCCGCTACTTATGAACACTGAAGCTTTCTTT. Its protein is CASSIRQPLLMNTEAFF.

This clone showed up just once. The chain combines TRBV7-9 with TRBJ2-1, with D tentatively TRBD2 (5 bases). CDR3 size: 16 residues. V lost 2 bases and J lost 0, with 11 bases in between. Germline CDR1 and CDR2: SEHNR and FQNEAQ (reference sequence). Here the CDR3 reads CASSLPSRSSYNEQFF. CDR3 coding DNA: TGTGCCAGCAGCTTACCTAGCCGGAGCTCCTACAATGAGCAGTTCTTC.

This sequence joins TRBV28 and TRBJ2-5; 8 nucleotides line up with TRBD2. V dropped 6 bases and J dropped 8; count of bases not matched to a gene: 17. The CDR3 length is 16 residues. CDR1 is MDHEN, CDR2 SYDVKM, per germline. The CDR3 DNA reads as TGTGCCAGCAGCCGAATTACCGGGACTAGAAGAGATACCCAGTACTTC. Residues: CASSRITGTRRDTQYF.

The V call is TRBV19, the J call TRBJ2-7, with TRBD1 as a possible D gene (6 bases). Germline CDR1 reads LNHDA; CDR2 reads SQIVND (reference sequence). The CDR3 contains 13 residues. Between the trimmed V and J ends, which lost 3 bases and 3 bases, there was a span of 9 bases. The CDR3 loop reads CASSIGQNYEQYF. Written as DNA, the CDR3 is TGTGCCAGTAGTATCGGACAGAACTACGAGCAGTACTTC. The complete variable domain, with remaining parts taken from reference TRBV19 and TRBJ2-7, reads DGGITQSPKYLFRKEGQNVTLSCEQNLNHDAMYWYRQDPGQGLRLIYYSQIVNDFQKGDIAEGYSVSREKKESFPLTVTSAQKNPTAFYLCASSIGQNYEQYFGPGTRLTVT.

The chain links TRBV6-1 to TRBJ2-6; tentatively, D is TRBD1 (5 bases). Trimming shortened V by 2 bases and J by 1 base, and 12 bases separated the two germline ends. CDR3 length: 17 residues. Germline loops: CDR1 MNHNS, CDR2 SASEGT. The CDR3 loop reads CASSERAGWSGANVLTF. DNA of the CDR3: TGTGCCAGCAGTGAACGTGCAGGGTGGTCTGGGGCCAACGTCCTGACTTTC.

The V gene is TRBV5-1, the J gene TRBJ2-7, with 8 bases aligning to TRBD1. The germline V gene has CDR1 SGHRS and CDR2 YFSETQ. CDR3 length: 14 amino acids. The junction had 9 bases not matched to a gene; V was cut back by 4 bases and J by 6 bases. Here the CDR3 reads CASSVGQAISEQYF. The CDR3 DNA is TGCGCCAGCAGCGTGGGACAGGCGATAAGCGAGCAGTACTTC.

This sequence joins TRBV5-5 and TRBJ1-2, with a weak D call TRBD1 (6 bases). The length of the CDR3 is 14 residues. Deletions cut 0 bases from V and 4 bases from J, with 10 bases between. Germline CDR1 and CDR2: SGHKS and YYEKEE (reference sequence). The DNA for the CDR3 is TGTGCCAGCAGCTTGGCCACAGGGATCTATGGCTACACCTTC. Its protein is CASSLATGIYGYTF.

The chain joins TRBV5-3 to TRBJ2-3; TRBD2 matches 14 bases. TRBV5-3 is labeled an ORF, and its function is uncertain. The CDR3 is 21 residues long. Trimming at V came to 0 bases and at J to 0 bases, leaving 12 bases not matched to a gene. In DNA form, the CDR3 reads TGTGCCAGAAGCTTGGAAGGACTAGCGGGAGGAAGGGATGGGAGCACAGATACGCAGTATTTT. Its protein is CARSLEGLAGGRDGSTDTQYF.

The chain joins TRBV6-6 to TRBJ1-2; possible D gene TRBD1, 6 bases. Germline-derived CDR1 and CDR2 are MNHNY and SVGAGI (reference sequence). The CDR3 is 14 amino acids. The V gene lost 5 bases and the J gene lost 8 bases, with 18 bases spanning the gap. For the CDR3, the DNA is TGTGCCAGCAGTGCGTGGACAGAGGTGGACGGCTACACCTTC. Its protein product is CASSAWTEVDGYTF.

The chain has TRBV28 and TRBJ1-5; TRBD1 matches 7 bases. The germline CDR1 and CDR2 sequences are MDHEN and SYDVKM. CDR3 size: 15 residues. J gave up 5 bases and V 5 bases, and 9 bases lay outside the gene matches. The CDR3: CASSPLGGGDQPQHF. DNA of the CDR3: TGTGCCAGCAGTCCTTTGGGAGGGGGCGATCAGCCCCAGCATTTT.

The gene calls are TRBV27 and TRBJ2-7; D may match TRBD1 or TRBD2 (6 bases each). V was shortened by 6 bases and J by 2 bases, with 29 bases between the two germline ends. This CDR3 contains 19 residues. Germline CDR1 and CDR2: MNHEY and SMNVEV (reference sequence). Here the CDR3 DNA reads TGTGCCAGCAGCCAACCCGGGCGAGCCGGGACGGGGGCCACCTACGAGCAGTACTTC. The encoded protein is CASSQPGRAGTGATYEQYF.

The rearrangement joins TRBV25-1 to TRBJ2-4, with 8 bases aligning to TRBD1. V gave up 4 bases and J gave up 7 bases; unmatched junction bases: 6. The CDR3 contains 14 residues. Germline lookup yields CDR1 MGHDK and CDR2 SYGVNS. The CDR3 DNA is TGTGCCAGCAGTGGGACAGGGTTTGTGAACATTCAGTACTTC. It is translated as CASSGTGFVNIQYF. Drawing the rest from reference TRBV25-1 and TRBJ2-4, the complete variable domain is EADIYQTPRYLVIGTGKKITLECSQTMGHDKMYWYQQDPGMELHLIHYSYGVNSTEKGDLSSESTVSRIRTEHFPLTLESARPSHTSQYLCASSGTGFVNIQYFGAGTRLSVL.

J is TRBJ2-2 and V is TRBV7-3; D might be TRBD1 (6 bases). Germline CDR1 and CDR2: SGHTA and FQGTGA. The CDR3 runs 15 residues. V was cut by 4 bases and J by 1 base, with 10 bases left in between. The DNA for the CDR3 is TGTGCCAGCAGCTCGGACAGTGGGAACACCGGGGAGCTGTTTTTT. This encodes CASSSDSGNTGELFF.

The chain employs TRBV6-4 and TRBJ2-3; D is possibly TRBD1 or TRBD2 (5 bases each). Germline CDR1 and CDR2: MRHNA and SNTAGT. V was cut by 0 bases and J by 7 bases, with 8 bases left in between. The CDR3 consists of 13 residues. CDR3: CASSDSRGNTQYF. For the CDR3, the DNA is TGTGCCAGCAGTGACTCGAGGGGAAATACGCAGTATTTT.

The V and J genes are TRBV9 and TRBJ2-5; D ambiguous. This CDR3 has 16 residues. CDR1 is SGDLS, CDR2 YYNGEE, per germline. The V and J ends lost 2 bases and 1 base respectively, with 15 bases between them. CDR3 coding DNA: TGTGCCAGCAGCGTGGGAAAGGGTAGGTTCCAAGAGACCCAGTACTTC. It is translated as CASSVGKGRFQETQYF.

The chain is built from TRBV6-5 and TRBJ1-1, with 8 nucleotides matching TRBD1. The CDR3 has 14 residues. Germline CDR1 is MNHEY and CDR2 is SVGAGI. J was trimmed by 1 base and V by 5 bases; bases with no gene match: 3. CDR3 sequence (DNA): TGTGCCAGCAGTGCCGGGACAGGGAACACTGAAGCTTTCTTT. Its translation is CASSAGTGNTEAFF.

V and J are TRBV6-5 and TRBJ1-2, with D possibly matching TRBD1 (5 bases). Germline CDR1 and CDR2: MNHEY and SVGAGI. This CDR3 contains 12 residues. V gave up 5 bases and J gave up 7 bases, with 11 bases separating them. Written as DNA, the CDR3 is TGTGCCAGCAGTGAATCGGGGACTGGCTACACCTTC. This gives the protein CASSESGTGYTF.

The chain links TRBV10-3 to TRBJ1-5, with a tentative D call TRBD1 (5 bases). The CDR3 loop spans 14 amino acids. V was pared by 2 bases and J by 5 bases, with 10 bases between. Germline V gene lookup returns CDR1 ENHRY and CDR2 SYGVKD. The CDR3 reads CAISERGGDQPQHF. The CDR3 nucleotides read TGTGCCATCAGTGAGCGGGGGGGAGATCAGCCCCAGCATTTT.

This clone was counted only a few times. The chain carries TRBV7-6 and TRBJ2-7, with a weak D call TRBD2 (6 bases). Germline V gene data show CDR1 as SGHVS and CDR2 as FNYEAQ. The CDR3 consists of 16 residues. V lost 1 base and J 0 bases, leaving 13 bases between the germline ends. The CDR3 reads CASSLGGSGSSYEQYF. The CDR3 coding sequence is TGTGCCAGCAGCTTAGGAGGTAGCGGAAGCTCCTACGAGCAGTACTTC.